The sample holds many counts of the clone carrying this T cell receptor (beta chain). As yet, its antigen is unknown. These data come from a study of identical twins. Study-wide results and caveats: Abundant beta clonotypes from cord blood bore fewer insertions; memory repertoires lacked this pattern. Among beta out-of-frame sequences, excess sharing between twins appeared weaker.

CDR3 length: 15 amino acids. J was trimmed by 0 bases and V by 5 bases; bases with no gene match: 6. Germline CDR1 and CDR2: SEHNR and FQNEAQ (reference sequence). Each CDR3 protein gets one entry after TCRdb re-called the 5' RACE reads with MiXCR. The data show 1.5 million to 2 million distinct CDR3 sequences, 25% to 35% seen once. Sequenced input: cord blood. The chain combines TRBV7-9 with TRBJ1-2; 7 bases are a match to TRBD1. The TCR was taken from a newborn girl in good health. The CDR3 is CASSGRDRANYGYTF. CDR3 nucleotide sequence: TGTGCCAGCAGCGGCCGGGACAGAGCTAACTATGGCTACACCTTC.